Below, one TCR beta chain is given with its context. As yet, its antigen is unknown. The data were produced by immunoSEQ multiplex PCR, yet TCRdb's version contains in-frame clones alone and is incomplete. In the table there are tens of thousands of clones, 75% to 90% of which are singletons. The sample comes from a study of OX40 agonist ivuxolimab in advanced cancers. Study background: Allowance was made for prior anti-PD-1, anti-PD-L1 or anti-CTLA-4 therapy, and roughly 40% had some.

Overall study results and limits: The CD4+ and CD8+ T cells in the blood had expanded clonally by week 6 at 0.1 to 3.0 mg/kg.

The CDR3 has 14 residues. The chain employs TRBV21-1 and TRBJ2-5; TRBD1, the table's D call, lacks a check against the DNA. TRBV21-1 is a pseudogene. Sample: CD4+ or CD8+ T cells sorted from blood, taken in a trial of the OX40 agonist ivuxolimab. This TCR was sampled from an adult with an advanced solid tumor such as melanoma, head and neck, liver or kidney cancer. Here the CDR3 reads CASSPRQGQETQYF. CDR3 nucleotides: TGTGCCAGCAGCCCCCGACAGGGTCAAGAGACCCAGTACTTC.